The clone carrying this T cell receptor beta chain was seen many times. Its antigen is not known. The source of the sample is a study of tumor-infiltrating lymphocytes in primary liver carcinoma. Study outcomes and limitations: Blood's top-250-clone fraction was significantly lower than that of tumors (p = 0.039). Tumor-adjacent and tumor-blood pairs displayed less overlap than did pairs of tumor regions.

Starting material of roughly 0.45 ug total RNA yielded TCR beta cDNA via a constant-region primer. The TCR beta library was amplified through three nested multiplex PCR rounds in a modified ARM-PCR procedure. The opening two PCR rounds, ten to eleven cycles each, paired TRBV1-TRBV30 forward primers with a C-beta reverse primer. TCRdb re-analysed the multiplex PCR reads in MiXCR, keeping a single row per CDR3 protein. Of approximately 110,000 distinct CDR3 sequences in the sample, 55% to 75% were seen once. The CDR3 sequence is 12 residues long. V lost 2 bases to trimming and J lost 8 bases, with 7 bases between them. CDR1 is SEHNR and CDR2 is FQNEAQ in the germline V gene (reference sequence). The approximately 20-31 mg bulk tissue piece was not sorted before simultaneous RNA and DNA extraction. The study enrolled treatment-naive patients with chronic HBV infection.

Specimen: liver tumor tissue from sampling region 3. Subset meaning: tumor region T3, left-lateral pole. This receptor was identified in an older woman with primary liver carcinoma and hepatitis B virus infection. V is TRBV7-9 and J is TRBJ1-5; D might be TRBD1 (5 bases). The chain's CDR3 is CASSLLGEPQHF. The DNA of the CDR3 is TGTGCCAGCAGCTTATTGGGGGAGCCCCAGCATTTT.